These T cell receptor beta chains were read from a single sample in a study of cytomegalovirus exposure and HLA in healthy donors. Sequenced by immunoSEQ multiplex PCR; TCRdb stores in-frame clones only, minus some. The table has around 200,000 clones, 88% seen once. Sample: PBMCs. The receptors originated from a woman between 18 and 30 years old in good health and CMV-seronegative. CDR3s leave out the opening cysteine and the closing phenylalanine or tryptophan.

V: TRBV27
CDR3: ASSLSGAPSYEQY

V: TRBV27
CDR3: ASSRLAGSFSEQF

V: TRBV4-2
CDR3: ASSPGGRRADTQY

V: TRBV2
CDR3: ASSQTGNSYEQY

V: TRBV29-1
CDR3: SVPGQGADTQY

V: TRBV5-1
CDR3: ASSPNSGTSGGSSYEQY

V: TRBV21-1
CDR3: ASSKGAVPSGTYNEQF

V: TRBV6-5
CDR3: ASRPGLGDTGELF

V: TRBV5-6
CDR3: ASTPTGVRGQY

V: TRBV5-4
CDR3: ASSSGRDRGHEKLF

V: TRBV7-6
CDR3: ASSSGTVVSQY

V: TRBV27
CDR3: ASSDPTSGRYNEQF

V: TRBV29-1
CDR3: SVEAAGEGF

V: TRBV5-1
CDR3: ASRTNYRGRDYGYT

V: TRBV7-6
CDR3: ASSPRGGANTEAF

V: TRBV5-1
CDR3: ASSLDTDSELFY

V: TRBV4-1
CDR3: ASSLVSGTSRDTQY

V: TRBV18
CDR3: ASSPPQRLAGTGELF

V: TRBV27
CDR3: ASARQGSEKLF

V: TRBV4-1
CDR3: ASSQKRDVSETQY

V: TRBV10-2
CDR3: ASSESTGRGRETQY

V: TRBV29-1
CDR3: SVEDGGQGQSYEQY

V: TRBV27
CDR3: ASSATGTSGLIRYEQF

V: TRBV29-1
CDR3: SVEEQQGNYGYT

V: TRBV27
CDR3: ASSTGLGYEQY

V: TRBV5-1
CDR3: ASSLVLAGVTQETQY

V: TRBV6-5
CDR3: ASSLVGRVEQY

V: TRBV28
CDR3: ASSTSGLAGLAYEQY

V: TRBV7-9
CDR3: ASSLWLVLDPPYNEQF

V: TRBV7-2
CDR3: ASSLARPGGSYEQY

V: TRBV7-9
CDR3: ASSLLTGGSGTQY

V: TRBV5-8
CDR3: ASSLGLAENNEQF

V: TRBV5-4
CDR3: ASSTGLATNTGELF

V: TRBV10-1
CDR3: ASSETGQGSYEQY

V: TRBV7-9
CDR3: ASSLGRPHGGDTEAF

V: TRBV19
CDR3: ASQRGFSSYNEQF

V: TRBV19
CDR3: ASRATGAGGYT

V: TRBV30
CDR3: AWRPGGYNTEAF

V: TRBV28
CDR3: ASSSQGIGNTIY

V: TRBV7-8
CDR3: ASSSSRSSGSPGELF

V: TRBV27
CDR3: ASSSAVSGTDDTEAF

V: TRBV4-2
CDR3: ASSQAGTSNEQF

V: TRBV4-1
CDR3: ASSQDPREGLDTQY

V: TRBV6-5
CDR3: ASSYEAGGPAGELF